This TCR beta chain was sequenced for a study of blood T cell repertoires in COVID-19. Clones were read by immunoSEQ multiplex PCR, and TCRdb kept only the in-frame ones, dropping some. Here the sample spans more than 150,000 clones, approximately 90% being singletons. J gave up 6 bases and V 0 bases, and 10 bases lay outside the gene matches. The germline V gene encodes CDR1 LGHDT and CDR2 YNNKEL (reference sequence). The CDR3 totals 17 residues. V usage is TRBV3-1 (or the pseudogene TRBV3-2) and J usage is TRBJ2-1; 8 bases fit TRBD2. The sample taken for sequencing was peripheral blood. This receptor was obtained from a woman in her 70s with acute or convalescent COVID-19. DNA for the CDR3: TGTGCCAGCAGCCAAGAAACGGGGGGGCCTATGTTCAATGAGCAGTTCTTC. Amino acids: CASSQETGGPMFNEQFF.